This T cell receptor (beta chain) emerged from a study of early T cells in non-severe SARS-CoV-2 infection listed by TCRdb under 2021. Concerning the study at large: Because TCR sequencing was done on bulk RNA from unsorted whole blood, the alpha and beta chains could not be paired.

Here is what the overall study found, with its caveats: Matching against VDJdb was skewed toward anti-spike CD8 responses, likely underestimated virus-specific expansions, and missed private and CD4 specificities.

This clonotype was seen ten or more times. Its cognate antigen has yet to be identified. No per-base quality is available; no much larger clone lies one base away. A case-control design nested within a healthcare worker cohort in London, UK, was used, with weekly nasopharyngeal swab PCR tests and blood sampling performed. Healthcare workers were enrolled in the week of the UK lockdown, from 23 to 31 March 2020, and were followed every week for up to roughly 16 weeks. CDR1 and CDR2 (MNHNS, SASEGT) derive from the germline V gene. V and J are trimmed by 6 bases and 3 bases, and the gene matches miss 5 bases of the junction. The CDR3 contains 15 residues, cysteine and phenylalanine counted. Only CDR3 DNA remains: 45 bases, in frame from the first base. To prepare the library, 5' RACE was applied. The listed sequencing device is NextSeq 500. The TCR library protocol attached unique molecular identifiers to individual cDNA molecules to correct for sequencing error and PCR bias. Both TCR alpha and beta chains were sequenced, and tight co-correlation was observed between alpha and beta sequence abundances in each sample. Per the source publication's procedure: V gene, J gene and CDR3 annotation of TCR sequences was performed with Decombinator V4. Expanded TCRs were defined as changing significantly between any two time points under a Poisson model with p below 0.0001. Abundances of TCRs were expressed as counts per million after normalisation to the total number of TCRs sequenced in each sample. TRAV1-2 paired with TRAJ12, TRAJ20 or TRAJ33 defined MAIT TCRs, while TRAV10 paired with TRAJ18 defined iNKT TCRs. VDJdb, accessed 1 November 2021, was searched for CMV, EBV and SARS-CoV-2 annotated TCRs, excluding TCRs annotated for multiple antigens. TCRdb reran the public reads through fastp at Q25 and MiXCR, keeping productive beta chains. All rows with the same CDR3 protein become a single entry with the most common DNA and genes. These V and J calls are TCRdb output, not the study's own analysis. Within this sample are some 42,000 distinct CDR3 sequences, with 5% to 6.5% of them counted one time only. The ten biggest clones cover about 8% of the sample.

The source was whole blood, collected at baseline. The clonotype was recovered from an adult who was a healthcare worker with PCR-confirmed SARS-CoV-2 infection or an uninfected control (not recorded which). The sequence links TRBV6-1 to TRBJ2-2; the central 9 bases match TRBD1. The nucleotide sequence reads TGTGCCAGCAGCCGGGACAGGGTGGACACCGGGGAGCTGTTTTTT. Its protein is CASSRDRVDTGELFF.